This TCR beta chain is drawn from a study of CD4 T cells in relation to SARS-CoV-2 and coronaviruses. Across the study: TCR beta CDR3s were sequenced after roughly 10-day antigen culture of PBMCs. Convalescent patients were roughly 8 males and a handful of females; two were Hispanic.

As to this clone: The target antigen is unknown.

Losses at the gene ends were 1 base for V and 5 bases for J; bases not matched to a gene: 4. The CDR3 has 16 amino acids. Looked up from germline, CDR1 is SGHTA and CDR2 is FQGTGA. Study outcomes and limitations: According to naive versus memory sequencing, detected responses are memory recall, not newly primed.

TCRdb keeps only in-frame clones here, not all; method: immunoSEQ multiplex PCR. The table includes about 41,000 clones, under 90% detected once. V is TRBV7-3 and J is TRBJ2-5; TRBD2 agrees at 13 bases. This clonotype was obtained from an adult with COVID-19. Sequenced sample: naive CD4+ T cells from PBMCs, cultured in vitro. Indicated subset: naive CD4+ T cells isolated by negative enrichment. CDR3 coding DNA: TGTGCCAGCAGCTTAATCCGGACTAGCGGGAGCGAGACCCAGTACTTC. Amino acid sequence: CASSLIRTSGSETQYF.